Presented here are 23 T cell receptor beta chains from one specimen sequenced in a study of blood T cells in healthy people across ages. A sample-barcoded 5' primer and a J-beta primer mix were used in a second PCR of roughly 6 to 11 cycles. Via MiXCR, TCRdb re-called the 5' RACE reads, giving one row per CDR3 protein. The data hold fewer than 900,000 distinct CDR3 sequences, with under 40% observed a single time. Source material: blood. These receptor sequences come from a man aged 18 to 35 in good health.

The chain couples TRBV28 to TRBJ1-1; D gene uncertain. The V end lost 5 bases, the J end lost 4 bases, and 14 bases lay between the germline ends. Germline V gene sequence: CDR1 MDHEN, CDR2 SYDVKM. The CDR3 loop spans 14 amino acids. In DNA, the CDR3 is TGTGCCAGCAGTGCGCACACGGGAGGCACTGAAGCTTTCTTT. Protein product: CASSAHTGGTEAFF.

As regards this clonotype: This may be a read error: a much more frequent sequence differs by one nucleotide. The rearrangement joins TRBV20-1 to TRBJ2-5; 7 nucleotides agree with TRBD1. Germline V gives CDR1 DFQATT, CDR2 SNEGSKA (reference sequence). The CDR3 is 15 residues long. As DNA, the CDR3 is TGCAGTGTTAGAGATGGTGGACAGGTCCAAGAGACCCAGTACTTC. Protein sequence: CSVRDGGQVQETQYF.

As for this clonotype: This may arise from a read error, as a much more abundant clone is one base away. The chain links TRBV20-1 to TRBJ2-5, with 8 bases fitting TRBD2. The CDR3 loop spans 14 amino acids. Germline lookup yields CDR1 DFQATT and CDR2 SNEGSKA (reference sequence). V shed 3 bases, J shed 11 bases, and the junction held 14 bases outside the gene matches. The CDR3 DNA is TGCAGTGCTAGGGGTAGCGGGGCCCGCCATGAGCAGTACTTC. Its translation: CSARGSGARHEQYF.

The J gene is TRBJ1-2, the V gene TRBV14; unclear D gene. The CDR3 is 14 residues long. Trimming took off 0 bases at V and 7 bases at J, with 12 bases between the two ends. Germline V gene lookup returns CDR1 SGHDN and CDR2 FVKESK. CDR3 region: CASSQDRRASGYTF. DNA of the CDR3: TGTGCCAGCAGCCAAGATCGAAGGGCATCTGGCTACACCTTC.

This clonotype came up many times. An end of the junction does not agree with germline; a read error may underlie this. The chain joins TRBV5-6 to TRBJ2-3, with D possibly being TRBD2 (5 bases). Germline assignment: CDR1 SGHDT and CDR2 YYEEEE. This CDR3 comprises 14 residues. As DNA, the CDR3 is TGCGCCAGCAGCCGCCGGACTAGCACAGATACGCAGTATTTT. This sequence encodes CASSRRTSTDTQYF.

The V call is TRBV20-1, the J call TRBJ1-6; no clear D gene. The CDR3 loop spans 14 amino acids. Germline values: CDR1 DFQATT, CDR2 SNEGSKA (reference sequence). The ends were cut back, 1 base at V and 10 bases at J, with 14 bases in the middle. CDR3 sequence reads: CSARGGQLGSPLHF. CDR3 DNA sequence: TGCAGTGCTAGAGGCGGGCAGCTGGGGTCACCCCTCCACTTT.

Turning to this clonotype: A read error may account for a junction end that differs from germline. The chain carries TRBV6-2 or TRBV6-3 and TRBJ2-7; 12 bases agree with TRBD2. TRBJ2-5 matches the DNA end more closely, so the J call is doubtful. The CDR3 sequence is 17 residues long. Germline V CDR1 and CDR2: MNHEY, SVGEGT. The CDR3 region is CANSRRLAGALQETQYF. The CDR3 DNA reads TGTGCCAACAGTCGAAGACTAGCGGGGGCCCTCCAAGAGACCCAGTACTTC.

A remark on this clonotype: Since a much larger clone is just one base distant, this may be a read error. The rearrangement uses TRBV11-2 and TRBJ2-7; 8 nucleotides align to TRBD2. Germline CDR1 SGHAT, CDR2 FQNNGV. V was pared by 3 bases and J by 7 bases, with 14 bases of the junction left unmatched. The CDR3 covers 16 residues. CDR3 bases: TGTGCCAGCAGCTTGTTCGAGAGCGGGGGCTACAATGAGCAGTACTTC. Translated, it gives CASSLFESGGYNEQYF.

There are a few counts of this clonotype. The chain has TRBV3-1 and TRBJ1-2, with a tentative D call TRBD1 (6 bases). From germline, CDR1 is LGHDT and CDR2 YNNKEL (reference sequence). V dropped 5 bases and J dropped 0 bases, with 10 bases sitting between them. CDR3 length equals 14 residues. The CDR3 is CASSARTANYGYTF. The DNA of the CDR3 is TGTGCCAGCAGCGCCCGGACAGCTAACTATGGCTACACCTTC.

The chain links TRBV7-2 to TRBJ2-2; D unclear. The CDR3 loop spans 13 amino acids. Trimming shortened V by 7 bases and J by 4 bases, and 10 bases separated the two germline ends. CDR1 is SGHTA and CDR2 is FQGNSA in the germline V gene. For the CDR3, the DNA is TGTACCAGCACCACGGTATCCACCGGGGAGCTGTTTTTT. Translating gives CTSTTVSTGELFF. Full variable domain (rest looked up from reference TRBV7-2 and TRBJ2-2): GAGVSQSPSNKVTEKGKDVELRCDPISGHTALYWYRQSLGQGLEFLIYFQGNSAPDKSGLPSDRFSAERTGGSVSTLTIQRTQQEDSAVYLCTSTTVSTGELFFGEGSRLTVL.

The V and J genes are TRBV30 and TRBJ1-2, with 7 bases identical to TRBD1. J gave up 6 bases and V 0 bases, and 7 bases lay outside the gene matches. The germline gives CDR1 GTSNPN, CDR2 SVGIG (reference sequence). The CDR3 has 14 residues. This CDR3 reads CAWSVWGRGNGYTF. In nucleotides, the CDR3 is TGTGCCTGGAGTGTATGGGGCAGGGGGAATGGCTACACCTTC.

The chain recombines TRBV4-1 with TRBJ2-1; D gene unclear. The CDR3 has 13 residues. V was clipped by 2 bases and J by 5 bases, with 7 bases between them. Germline V lookup: CDR1 MGHRA, CDR2 YSYEKL. CDR3 nucleotide sequence: TGCGCCAGCAGCCAATGGGCTGACAATGAGCAGTTCTTC. It translates to CASSQWADNEQFF.

The V gene is TRBV7-2, the J gene TRBJ2-3; 8 nucleotides line up with TRBD1. Germline assignment: CDR1 SGHTA and CDR2 FQGNSA. V was clipped by 7 bases and J by 5 bases; unmatched bases: 11. The CDR3 covers 15 residues. This chain's CDR3 is CASTFRGRLGDTQYF. CDR3 DNA: TGTGCCAGCACCTTCAGGGGGCGATTAGGAGATACGCAGTATTTT.

This chain uses TRBV7-6 with TRBJ1-4, with D uncertain. Looked up from germline, CDR1 is SGHVS and CDR2 is FNYEAQ. V lost 5 bases and J lost 4, with 14 bases in between. The CDR3 totals 15 residues. The CDR3 reads CASSDDNFYNEKLFF. The DNA for the CDR3 is TGTGCCAGCAGCGACGACAACTTCTATAATGAAAAACTGTTTTTT.

This clonotype was seen a handful of times. This sequence joins TRBV25-1 and TRBJ2-7, with 8 bases matching TRBD2. The CDR3 runs 15 residues. V gave up 1 base and J gave up 2 bases; unmatched junction bases: 4. Germline CDR1 reads MGHDK; CDR2 reads SYGVNS. The CDR3 region is CASSEFISGAYEQYF. The CDR3 bases are TGTGCCAGCAGTGAATTTATTAGCGGGGCCTACGAGCAGTACTTC.

With respect to this clonotype: The junction departs from the called germline gene at one end, perhaps through a read error. V is TRBV7-2 and J is TRBJ1-1; weak D call: TRBD1 (5 bases). CDR3 size: 15 residues. Germline V gene sequence: CDR1 SGHTA, CDR2 FQGNSA. Here the CDR3 DNA reads TGTGCCAGCAGCGAGAGGGGACTGCTGAACGCTGAAGCTTTCTTT. It codes for CASSERGLLNAEAFF.

The chain recombines TRBV4-1 with TRBJ1-6; D is ambiguous. Per germline, CDR1 MGHRA and CDR2 YSYEKL. V dropped 1 base and J dropped 0 bases, with 10 bases sitting between them. This CDR3 is built from 17 residues. The CDR3: CASSQARPSSYNSPLHF. CDR3 bases: TGCGCCAGCAGCCAAGCGAGGCCGAGCTCCTATAATTCACCCCTCCACTTT.

This clonotype was detected ten times or more. The chain employs TRBV5-1 and TRBJ2-3; D may be TRBD1 or TRBD2 (6 bases each). Germline V gene sequence: CDR1 SGHRS, CDR2 YFSETQ. The CDR3 spans 16 residues. V gave up 1 base and J gave up 2 bases, with 14 bases separating them. The CDR3 coding sequence is TGCGCCAGCAGCTTGACAGGGAGGCAAATCACAGATACGCAGTATTTT. Translated, it gives CASSLTGRQITDTQYF.

The chain uses TRBV12-3 or TRBV12-4 and TRBJ2-2, with a possible D match to TRBD1 (7 bases). Trimming left V 6 bases short and J 4 bases short, with 21 bases between. The CDR3 has 17 amino acids. DNA for the CDR3: TGTGCCAGCAGGGGAGACATCCGACAGGGAGGCACCGGGGAGCTGTTTTTT. Its translation is CASRGDIRQGGTGELFF.

This clonotype was seen at least ten times. CDR3 DNA: TGTGCCAGCACCAACAGGGAAGCAGATACGCAGTATTTT. This codes for CASTNREADTQYF. This sequence joins TRBV12-3 or TRBV12-4 and TRBJ2-3; D is perhaps TRBD1 (6 bases). The CDR3 extends over 13 amino acids. Trimming removed 7 bases from V and 4 bases from J, with 12 bases in between.

The chain is built from TRBV28 and TRBJ2-3; possible D gene TRBD2, 5 bases. Germline CDR1 is MDHEN and CDR2 is SYDVKM. This CDR3 contains 14 residues. V lost 10 bases, J lost 0 bases, and 14 bases lay in between. Here the CDR3 DNA reads TGTGCCAACCGGCGAGGGAAGAGCACAGATACGCAGTATTTT. This sequence encodes CANRRGKSTDTQYF.

CDR3: CASSVWALKEETQYF. CDR3 DNA: TGTGCCAGCAGTGTTTGGGCACTGAAAGAGGAGACCCAGTACTTC. The chain uses TRBV2 and TRBJ2-7; D is unclear. The DNA end is more similar to TRBJ2-5, so the J call may be wrong. Germline CDR1 is SNHLY and CDR2 is FYNNEI. The CDR3 extends over 15 amino acids.

This rearrangement joins TRBV4-3 to TRBJ2-5, with D possibly matching TRBD1 (6 bases). Germline values: CDR1 LGHNA, CDR2 YSLEER. The CDR3 loop spans 15 amino acids. Trimming stripped 0 bases from V and 1 base from J, with 9 bases between. In DNA, the CDR3 is TGCGCCAGCAGCCAAGACAGGGGTCTCCAAGAGACCCAGTACTTC. Its protein is CASSQDRGLQETQYF.